The rows below give T cell receptor beta chains drawn from one sample of a study of blood T cell repertoires in COVID-19. Sequencing was performed with immunoSEQ multiplex PCR; in TCRdb, only in-frame clones are kept and a portion is missing. The data contain approximately 12,000 clones, 88% of them singletons. The sequencing input was peripheral blood. The receptors were sampled from a human donor in a cohort sampled during active COVID-19. Each CDR3 is given with its conserved first and last residue. A D gene is named only where the DNA matches it firmly. Where a row states a size, it is once, few, many or the class of an expanded clone; other rows omit it.

D gene,V gene,clone size,J gene,CDR3 DNA,CDR3 protein
TRBD2,TRBV5-4,NA,TRBJ2-7,TGTGCCAGCAGGCAGCGGGGGGGCTACGAGCAGTACTTC,CASRQRGGYEQYF
NA,TRBV19,NA,TRBJ1-5,TGTGCCAGTAGTATCAGAGGAGTAGGCAATCAGCCCCAGCATTTT,CASSIRGVGNQPQHF
TRBD1,TRBV15,NA,TRBJ2-1,TGTGCCACCAGCAGGCGCGGGGACAGGGTGAATGAGCAGTTCTTC,CATSRRGDRVNEQFF
TRBD1,TRBV9,NA,TRBJ2-7,TGTGCCAGCAGCGTAGACCACAGGGGGCACGAGCAGTACTTC,CASSVDHRGHEQYF
NA,TRBV4-3,NA,TRBJ2-2,TGCGCCAGCAGCCAAGAGGTCTTGACTGTTTTAAACACCGGGGAGCTGTTTTTT,CASSQEVLTVLNTGELFF
TRBD1,TRBV6-6,NA,TRBJ1-5,TGTGCCAGCAACGACCGGGACAGTCATCAGCCCCAGCATTTT,CASNDRDSHQPQHF
NA,TRBV27,NA,TRBJ2-1,TGTGCCAGCAGTTCGCCGGGACAACTTTACAATGAGCAGTTCTTC,CASSSPGQLYNEQFF
NA,TRBV4-2,once,TRBJ2-3,TGTGCCAGCAGCCAAGAATCTTATCGTAATACGCAGTATTTT,CASSQESYRNTQYF
TRBD2,TRBV25-1,NA,TRBJ2-3,TGTGCCAGCAGTGATGGGGCGGGGGGCCCTAGCACAGATACGCAGTATTTT,CASSDGAGGPSTDTQYF
TRBD2,TRBV6-5,NA,TRBJ2-1,TGTGCCAGCAGTTACGGGCGGGGGGCTTACAATGAGCAGTTCTTC,CASSYGRGAYNEQFF
TRBD1,TRBV5-1,NA,TRBJ2-5,TGCGCCAGCAGCCGCGGGACAGGCCTAGAGACCCAGTACTTC,CASSRGTGLETQYF
TRBD1,TRBV18,NA,TRBJ2-7,TGTGCCAGCTCACCACGCGGACAGGCTATAGAGCAGTACTTC,CASSPRGQAIEQYF
NA,TRBV10-1,NA,TRBJ1-5,TGCGCCAGCAGCCTAAGGTGGCAGGGGAATCAGCCCCAGCATTTT,CASSLRWQGNQPQHF
NA,TRBV28,NA,TRBJ1-5,TGTGCCAGCAGTTTAAGGCGGTATAGCAATCAGCCCCAGCATTTT,CASSLRRYSNQPQHF
TRBD2,TRBV19,NA,TRBJ2-5,TGTGCCACCACAACTAGCGGGGGACAAGAGACCCAGTACTTC,CATTTSGGQETQYF
TRBD2,TRBV6-2/TRBV6-3,NA,TRBJ2-2,TGTGCCAGCAGTAAACTCGGGGGGGCCCGAACCGGGGAGCTGTTTTTT,CASSKLGGARTGELFF
NA,TRBV5-1,NA,TRBJ1-5,TGCGCCAGCAGCTTCTTGAGTTCTAGTCAGCCCCAGCATTTT,CASSFLSSSQPQHF
NA,TRBV7-2,NA,TRBJ1-2,TGTGCCAGCAGCTTAAGGGGTGGAGGCTACACCTTC,CASSLRGGGYTF
NA,TRBV9,NA,TRBJ2-7,TGTGCCAGCAGCCCGAGGCCCGGGATAGATTACGAGCAGTACTTC,CASSPRPGIDYEQYF
NA,TRBV19,NA,TRBJ1-6,TGTGCCAGTACTTCTTCCCGGGTATCACCCCTCCACTTT,CASTSSRVSPLHF
TRBD2,TRBV11-2,NA,TRBJ2-1,TGTGCCAGCGGGACCATAGCGGGGGGTAACAATGAGCAGTTCTTC,CASGTIAGGNNEQFF
TRBD1,TRBV7-3,NA,TRBJ1-2,TGTGCCAGCAGCAAGGGACAGGGTGAAAGCTACACCTTC,CASSKGQGESYTF
TRBD1,TRBV19,few,TRBJ2-6,TGTGCCAGTAGTAACGGGCGCGAGACAGGGGCCCCTGGGGCCAACGTCCTGACTTTC,CASSNGRETGAPGANVLTF
NA,TRBV27,NA,TRBJ2-5,TGTGCCAGCAGTTCGATCTTTCAGGGGCCCCAAGAGACCCAGTACTTC,CASSSIFQGPQETQYF
TRBD2,TRBV5-1,NA,TRBJ2-5,TGCGCCAGCAGCTACATAGCGGGGGGAGGAGGCGGCCAGTACTTC,CASSYIAGGGGGQYF
NA,TRBV2,few,TRBJ2-7,TGTGCCAGCATGACCCTGGCAGGGAACTACGAGCAGTACTTC,CASMTLAGNYEQYF
NA,TRBV5-6,NA,TRBJ2-3,TGTGCCAGCAGCCCGCGGACAATCACAGATACGCAGTATTTT,CASSPRTITDTQYF
NA,TRBV4-1,NA,TRBJ2-3,TGCGCCAGCAGCCCCTGGGGTTGGGGGGGGGCCAAAGATACGCAGTATTTT,CASSPWGWGGAKDTQYF
TRBD2,TRBV4-3,NA,TRBJ2-1,TGCGCCAGCAGCCAAATTAGCGGGGGTAATCTTTGGAATGAGCAGTTCTTC,CASSQISGGNLWNEQFF
NA,TRBV11-2,NA,TRBJ1-2,TGTGCCAGCAGCTTTAACAACCCCCGGAGGGACGGCTACACCTTC,CASSFNNPRRDGYTF
TRBD2,TRBV3-1/TRBV3-2,NA,TRBJ2-5,TGTGCCAGCAGCCAAGATCCCGGACTAGCATTTCAAGAGACCCAGTACTTC,CASSQDPGLAFQETQYF
NA,TRBV19,NA,TRBJ1-2,TGTGCCAGTAGTATATACTCCCCCCAACTTCAGGGAAGCGGCTACACCTTC,CASSIYSPQLQGSGYTF
NA,TRBV10-3,NA,TRBJ1-2,TGTGCCATCAGTGATTTACAGGATGGTGGCTACACCTTC,CAISDLQDGGYTF
TRBD1,TRBV7-2,NA,TRBJ2-7,TGTGCCAGCAGCTTGAGGAGGGACAGGGGGCAGGGCGAGCAGTACTTC,CASSLRRDRGQGEQYF
NA,TRBV5-5,NA,TRBJ2-4,TGTGCCAGCAGCTTGGTTCTGTCGAGCATTCAGTACTTC,CASSLVLSSIQYF
TRBD1,TRBV6-2/TRBV6-3,NA,TRBJ2-6,TGTGCCAGCAGCTCAGGGGGCGCTGGGGCCAACGTCCTGACTTTC,CASSSGGAGANVLTF
NA,TRBV2,NA,TRBJ1-1,TGTGCCAGCAGTGATCCACGTGACAGTTATAAGCACACTGAAGCTTTCTTT,CASSDPRDSYKHTEAFF
NA,TRBV5-6,NA,TRBJ1-4,TGTGCCAGCAGCTTTTGGCATCACCCTAATGAAAAACTGTTTTTT,CASSFWHHPNEKLFF
NA,TRBV3-1/TRBV3-2,NA,TRBJ2-1,TGTGCCAGCAGCCAAGGAGGGTTCGACAATGAGCAGTTCTTC,CASSQGGFDNEQFF
TRBD2,TRBV7-2,NA,TRBJ2-3,TGTGCCAGCAGCTTACTAGCGGGGAAGACAGATACGCAGTATTTT,CASSLLAGKTDTQYF
NA,TRBV6-5,NA,TRBJ1-1,TGTGCCACTTCAGGGGTCTTGAACACTGAAGCTTTCTTT,CATSGVLNTEAFF
NA,TRBV2,NA,TRBJ1-1,TGTGCCAGCCGGATCGGACAGAACACTGAAGCTTTCTTT,CASRIGQNTEAFF
NA,TRBV29-1,NA,TRBJ2-1,TGCAGCGTTCGGGGTAGTCTGTACAATGAGCAGTTCTTC,CSVRGSLYNEQFF
NA,TRBV19,NA,TRBJ1-1,TGTGCCAGTAGATACGAGAGGAACACTGAAGCTTTCTTT,CASRYERNTEAFF